This record concerns one T cell receptor (beta chain) sequence. Only in-frame clones appear in the TCRdb table, and some are missing; sequencing was by immunoSEQ multiplex PCR. This table has fewer than 70,000 clones, roughly 90% appearing once. This entry belongs to a study of blood T cell repertoires in COVID-19. With 2 bases removed from V and 1 base from J, the gap between germline ends came to 15 bases. Per the germline V gene, CDR1 is SGHRS and CDR2 is YFSETQ. The CDR3 is made up of 17 amino acids. The chain recombines TRBV5-1 with TRBJ2-2; D is possibly TRBD1 (6 bases). The receptor's source is an elderly woman with active COVID-19. The sequenced material came from peripheral blood. CDR3 nucleotides: TGCGCCAGCAGCTTAAGTCAGGGGCACGAGAACACCGGGGAGCTGTTTTTT. Its translation is CASSLSQGHENTGELFF.